This T cell receptor beta chain was captured by sequencing in a study of blood T cell repertoires in COVID-19. Recovered status in Cohort 3 required two negative PCRs, clearance, or symptom resolution. The CDR3 runs 14 residues. Deletions cut 4 bases from V and 1 base from J, with 10 bases between. Per the germline V gene, CDR1 is SEHNR and CDR2 is FQNEAQ (reference sequence). Assay: immunoSEQ multiplex PCR; the TCRdb copy retains only in-frame clones and omits some. Among hundreds of thousands of clones listed, 88% were seen once. The chain recombines TRBV7-9 with TRBJ2-5; maybe TRBD2 (6 bases). The sequencing input was PBMCs or T cells enriched from blood (not recorded which). The source is a woman between 25 and 40 years old who had recovered from COVID-19. The CDR3 DNA follows: TGTGCCAGCAGCTCAAGCGGGCTCCAAGAGACCCAGTACTTC. The encoded protein is CASSSSGLQETQYF.